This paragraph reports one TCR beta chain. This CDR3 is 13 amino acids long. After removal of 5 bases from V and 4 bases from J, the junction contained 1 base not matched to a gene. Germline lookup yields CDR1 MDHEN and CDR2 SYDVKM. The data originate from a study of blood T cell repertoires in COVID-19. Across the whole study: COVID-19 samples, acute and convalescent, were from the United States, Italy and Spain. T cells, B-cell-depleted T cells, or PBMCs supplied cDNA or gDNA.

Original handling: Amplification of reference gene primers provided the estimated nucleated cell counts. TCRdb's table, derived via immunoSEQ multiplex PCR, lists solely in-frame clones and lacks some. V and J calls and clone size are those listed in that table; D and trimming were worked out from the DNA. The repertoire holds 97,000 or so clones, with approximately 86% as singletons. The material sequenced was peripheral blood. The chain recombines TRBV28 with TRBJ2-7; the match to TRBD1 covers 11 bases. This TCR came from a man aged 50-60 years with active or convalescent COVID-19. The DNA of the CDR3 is TGTGCCAGCAGTGGACAGGGGGCTTACGAGCAGTACTTC. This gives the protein CASSGQGAYEQYF.